A single sample is the source of the 21 T cell receptor beta chains below, sequenced in a study of beta chain features in type 1 diabetes. Isolated RNA was reverse transcribed in full, so expressed TCRB transcripts were sequenced. Clones were sequenced by immunoSEQ multiplex PCR, and TCRdb holds only the in-frame ones, with some missing. This repertoire shows nearly 700,000 clones, around an eighth found once; its top ten account for approximately 0.021%. General study findings and limits: In every one of the four CD4+ subsets, TCRB CDR3s were moderately but significantly shorter in Type 1 diabetes patients.

These receptors' targets are unknown. Material for sequencing was naive CD4+ T cells from blood. These receptors came from a man aged 18 to 35 with type 1 diabetes.

The chain employs TRBV6-1 and TRBJ2-3, with 11 bases that match TRBD2. V lost 11 bases, J lost 2 bases, and 6 bases stayed unmatched. This CDR3 comprises 14 residues. Looked up from germline, CDR1 is MNHNS and CDR2 is SASEGT. CDR3 bases: TGTGCCGTTCATAGCGGGGGGGACACAGATACGCAGTATTTT. Amino acids: CAVHSGGDTDTQYF.

This clone was detected a few times. The V call is TRBV10-2, the J call TRBJ2-4; possibly TRBD1 or TRBD2 for D (5 bases each). Germline lookup yields CDR1 WSHSY and CDR2 SAAADI. The CDR3 loop spans 15 amino acids. V was cut by 7 bases and J by 4 bases, with 17 bases left in between. The CDR3 here is CASTTADSFKNIQYF. The CDR3 coding sequence is TGCGCCAGCACGACAGCGGACTCGTTTAAAAACATTCAGTACTTC.

This clone was detected only a few times. The chain employs TRBV30 and TRBJ2-5; D is undetermined. Trimming took off 2 bases at V and 1 base at J, with 8 bases between the two ends. The CDR3 contains 13 residues. Germline CDR1 GTSNPN, CDR2 SVGIG (reference sequence). In nucleotides, the CDR3 is TGTGCCTGGAGTTTGCAGACCCAAGAGACCCAGTACTTC. The encoded protein is CAWSLQTQETQYF. Based on the CDR3 plus reference TRBV30 and TRBJ2-5, the full variable domain is SQTIHQWPATLVQPVGSPLSLECTVEGTSNPNLYWYRQAAGRGLQLLFYSVGIGQISSEVPQNLSASRPQDRQFILSSKKLLLSDSGFYLCAWSLQTQETQYFGPGTRLLVL.

This clone was counted once. The rearrangement links TRBV5-1 to TRBJ1-2; unclear D gene. V was cut by 1 base and J by 1 base, with 8 bases left in between. CDR1 and CDR2 (germline): SGHRS, YFSETQ. The CDR3 has 14 amino acids. The CDR3 DNA reads TGCGCCAGCAGCTTGACAGCGGGTAACTATGGCTACACCTTC. Protein product: CASSLTAGNYGYTF.

In its sample, this clone was seen a few times. The rearrangement links TRBV5-4 to TRBJ1-4; unclear D gene. Germline CDR1 and CDR2: SGHNT and YYREEE (reference sequence). With 5 bases removed from V and 0 bases from J, the gap between germline ends came to 17 bases. The CDR3 consists of 17 residues. The CDR3: CASRKDGIQATNEKLFF. The CDR3 region has the DNA TGTGCCAGCAGAAAGGACGGAATTCAAGCAACTAATGAAAAACTGTTTTTT.

This chain connects TRBV2 to TRBJ1-1; TRBD1 is a possible D gene (5 bases). CDR1 is SNHLY and CDR2 is FYNNEI in the germline V gene. V lost 4 bases and J lost 1, with 7 bases in between. This CDR3 region has 13 residues. This chain's CDR3 is CASSAQENTEAFF. In DNA, the CDR3 is TGTGCCAGCAGTGCACAGGAGAACACTGAAGCTTTCTTT.

The chain joins TRBV28 to TRBJ2-7, with 7 bases identical to TRBD1. Germline V CDR1 and CDR2: MDHEN, SYDVKM. This CDR3 spans 15 amino acids. The V segment lost 3 bases and the J segment 0 bases; nucleotides outside the gene matches: 5. The CDR3: CASSFSWDSSYEQYF. Here the CDR3 DNA reads TGTGCCAGCAGTTTCTCTTGGGACAGCTCCTACGAGCAGTACTTC.

This clone was recorded at least ten times. CDR3 protein: CAWSVYSSGANVLTF. CDR3 nucleotide sequence: TGTGCCTGGAGTGTCTACAGCTCTGGGGCCAACGTCCTGACTTTC. The genes are TRBV30 and TRBJ2-6; D is unclear. The CDR3 extends over 15 amino acids. Germline CDR1 and CDR2: GTSNPN and SVGIG (reference sequence). The V and J ends lost 0 bases and 0 bases respectively, with 6 bases between them.

As regards this clone: Other DNA sequences of this sample code for an identical CDR3. This chain uses TRBV19 with TRBJ2-3; D is possibly TRBD1 (6 bases). Germline loops: CDR1 LNHDA, CDR2 SQIVND (reference sequence). V was shortened by 5 bases and J by 6 bases, with 6 bases between the two germline ends. CDR3 length equals 11 residues. Here the CDR3 DNA reads TGTGCCAGTAGTGACAGGGATACGCAGTATTTT. It yields the protein CASSDRDTQYF.

Only a few counts were recorded for this clone. V gene TRBV7-3 combines with J gene TRBJ1-5; TRBD1 might be the D (6 bases). Germline V gene lookup returns CDR1 SGHTA and CDR2 FQGTGA. The CDR3 loop spans 13 amino acids. The germline V and J ends were trimmed by 5 bases and 2 bases, with 7 bases remaining between them. The CDR3 nucleotides are TGTGCCAGCAGCCCAGGGGGCAATCAGCCCCAGCATTTT. It encodes CASSPGGNQPQHF.

This clone was found a few times. The gene calls are TRBV30 and TRBJ2-3; possibly TRBD1 for D (6 bases). The germline V gene encodes CDR1 GTSNPN and CDR2 SVGIG (reference sequence). The CDR3 contains 12 residues. Trimming pared 8 bases from V and 1 base from J, leaving 10 bases between. CDR3 nucleotide sequence: TGTGCCAGGGGGAGTGGCACAGATACGCAGTATTTT. Protein sequence: CARGSGTDTQYF.

This clone was counted only a few times. The V gene is TRBV7-6, the J gene TRBJ2-1; D is undetermined. Germline V gives CDR1 SGHVS, CDR2 FNYEAQ. The CDR3 totals 15 residues. Trimming cost V 4 bases and J 6 bases, with 16 bases left between them. The CDR3 DNA follows: TGTGCCAGCAGCTCCCCGAAGGGATTCACCAATGAGCAGTTCTTC. Amino acids: CASSSPKGFTNEQFF. The whole variable domain, remainder taken from reference TRBV7-6 and TRBJ2-1, is GAGVSQSPRYKVTKRGQDVALRCDPISGHVSLYWYRQALGQGPEFLTYFNYEAQQDKSGLPNDRFSAERPEGSISTLTIQRTEQRDSAMYRCASSSPKGFTNEQFFGPGTRLTVL.

This clone was found a few times. V gene TRBV5-1 combines with J gene TRBJ2-1, with 11 nucleotides matching TRBD2. The J segment lost 9 bases and the V segment lost 2 bases, leaving 13 bases of the junction unmatched. The CDR3 length is 17 residues. Germline CDR1 is SGHRS and CDR2 is YFSETQ. This chain's CDR3 is CASSFPSGGINGGEQFF. The CDR3 coding sequence is TGCGCCAGCAGCTTCCCTAGCGGGGGGATTAATGGAGGTGAGCAGTTCTTC.

This clone was seen a few times. CDR3 in DNA: TGTGCCAGCGGAGGGGCTTTGCCCGCCTACGAGCAGTACTTC. It encodes CASGGALPAYEQYF. The genes are TRBV7-2 and TRBJ2-7, with a weak D call TRBD2 (6 bases). The CDR3 has 14 amino acids. V was cut by 8 bases and J by 2 bases, with 16 bases left in between. Germline values: CDR1 SGHTA, CDR2 FQGNSA.

This clone has just a few counts. The rearrangement uses TRBV13 and TRBJ1-2; D might be TRBD1 (5 bases). The germline gives CDR1 PRHDT, CDR2 FYEKMQ (reference sequence). Trimming left V 6 bases short and J 4 bases short, with 15 bases between. The CDR3 loop spans 14 amino acids. CDR3 sequence (DNA): TGTGCCAGCAGTTCCCGCCCAAGGGGCTATGGCTACACCTTC. Its translation: CASSSRPRGYGYTF. Complete variable domain (other parts from reference TRBV13 and TRBJ1-2): AAGVIQSPRHLIKEKRETATLKCYPIPRHDTVYWYQQGPGQDPQFLISFYEKMQSDKGSIPDRFSAQQFSDYHSELNMSSLELGDSALYFCASSSRPRGYGYTFGSGTRLTVV.

This clone showed up just a few times. The chain's CDR3 is CASIGRNFTDTQYF. The CDR3 nucleotides are TGCGCCAGCATAGGAAGGAACTTCACAGATACGCAGTATTTT. The chain carries TRBV5-1 and TRBJ2-3; D is unclear. V gave up 6 bases and J gave up 2 bases, with 13 bases separating them. Germline values: CDR1 SGHRS, CDR2 YFSETQ. The CDR3 runs 14 residues. The full variable domain, completed using reference TRBV5-1 and TRBJ2-3, is KAGVTQTPRYLIKTRGQQVTLSCSPISGHRSVSWYQQTPGQGLQFLFEYFSETQRNKGNFPGRFSGRQFSNSRSEMNVSTLELGDSALYLCASIGRNFTDTQYFGPGTRLTVL.

This clone was seen only a few times. The gene calls are TRBV4-1 and TRBJ2-1, with D maybe TRBD2 (5 bases). Trimming left V 0 bases short and J 5 bases short, with 8 bases between. Germline V gives CDR1 MGHRA, CDR2 YSYEKL. This CDR3 has 14 amino acids. The CDR3 reads CASSQEKEDNEQFF. CDR3 coding DNA: TGCGCCAGCAGCCAAGAAAAGGAGGACAATGAGCAGTTCTTC.

This clone appeared a few times. The chain couples TRBV2 to TRBJ1-4, with unresolved D. Trimming left V 2 bases short and J 11 bases short, with 6 bases between. Germline CDR1 is SNHLY and CDR2 is FYNNEI. This CDR3 has 11 amino acids. CDR3 bases: TGTGCCAGCAGTGAATTGTTGAAACTGTTTTTT. This encodes CASSELLKLFF.

This chain connects TRBV7-6 to TRBJ2-5, with D hard to call. V was cut by 1 base and J by 4 bases, with 13 bases left in between. Germline CDR1 and CDR2: SGHVS and FNYEAQ. This CDR3 has 15 amino acids. The CDR3 here is CASSLDSPNVETQYF. CDR3 DNA sequence: TGTGCCAGCAGCTTAGACAGTCCCAACGTAGAGACCCAGTACTTC.

V gene TRBV25-1 combines with J gene TRBJ2-3; D is unresolved. The CDR3 extends over 16 amino acids. V lost 2 bases, J lost 1 base, and 13 bases lay in between. Germline V gene data show CDR1 as MGHDK and CDR2 as SYGVNS. CDR3: CASSEPLGLGTDTQYF. The DNA for the CDR3 is TGTGCCAGCAGTGAACCCCTAGGCCTAGGCACAGATACGCAGTATTTT.

The CDR3 sequence: CASSPQDSSYEQYF. In DNA form, the CDR3 reads TGCGCCAGCAGCCCTCAGGACAGCAGCTACGAGCAGTACTTC. The rearrangement links TRBV4-1 to TRBJ2-7, with D perhaps TRBD1 (6 bases). This CDR3 comprises 14 residues. V lost 4 bases and J lost 3, with 13 bases in between. CDR1 is MGHRA, CDR2 YSYEKL, per germline.